The table lists the clone carrying this TCR beta chain with a count of one. This sample was included in a study of shared T cell receptors in the human thymus. Libraries were prepared by immunoSEQ multiplex PCR; TCRdb keeps only in-frame clonotypes and omits some of them. Of about 610,000 clones listed, approximately 87% are singletons. Germline assignment: CDR1 SGHVS and CDR2 FNYEAQ. The V end lost 1 base, the J end lost 9 bases, and 22 bases lay between the germline ends. The CDR3 is made up of 16 amino acids. The same data also went into a second study, on human thymus T cells. As that study records: Among thymic and blood repertoires, usage of V and J genes appeared biased. Highly overlapping thymic repertoires among unrelated individuals were reported in related research.

This rearrangement joins TRBV7-6 to TRBJ2-7; the D gene is possibly TRBD1 (7 bases). Sequencing was done on a sample of thymocytes. The TCR originated in a boy under two years old with a congenital heart defect. The CDR3 protein is CASSLEGASALWGQYF. CDR3 in DNA: TGTGCCAGCAGCTTAGAGGGGGCTAGCGCCCTTTGGGGGCAGTACTTC.